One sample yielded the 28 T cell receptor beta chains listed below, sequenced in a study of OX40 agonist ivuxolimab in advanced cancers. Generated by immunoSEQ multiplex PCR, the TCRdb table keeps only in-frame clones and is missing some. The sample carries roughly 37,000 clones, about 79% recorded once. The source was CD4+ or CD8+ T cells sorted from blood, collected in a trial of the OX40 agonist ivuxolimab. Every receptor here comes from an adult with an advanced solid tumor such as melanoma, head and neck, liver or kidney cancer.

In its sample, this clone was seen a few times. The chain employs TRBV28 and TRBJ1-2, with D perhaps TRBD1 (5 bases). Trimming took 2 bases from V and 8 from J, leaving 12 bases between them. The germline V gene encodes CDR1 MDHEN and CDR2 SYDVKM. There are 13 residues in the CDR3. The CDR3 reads CASSLGPGGGYTF. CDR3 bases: TGTGCCAGCAGTTTAGGCCCCGGGGGGGGCTACACCTTC.

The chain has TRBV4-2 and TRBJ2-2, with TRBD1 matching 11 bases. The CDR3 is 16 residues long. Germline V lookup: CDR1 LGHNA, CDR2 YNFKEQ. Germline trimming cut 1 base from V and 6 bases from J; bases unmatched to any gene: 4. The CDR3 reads CASSQGPGQGAGELFF. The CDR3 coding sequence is TGTGCCAGCAGCCAAGGCCCGGGACAGGGGGCCGGGGAGCTGTTTTTT.

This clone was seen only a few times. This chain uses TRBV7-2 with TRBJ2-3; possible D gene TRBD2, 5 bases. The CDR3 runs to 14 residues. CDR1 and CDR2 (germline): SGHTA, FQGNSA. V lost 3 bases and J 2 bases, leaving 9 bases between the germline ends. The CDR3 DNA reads TGTGCCAGCAGCTTGGACTGGACCACAGATACGCAGTATTTT. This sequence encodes CASSLDWTTDTQYF.

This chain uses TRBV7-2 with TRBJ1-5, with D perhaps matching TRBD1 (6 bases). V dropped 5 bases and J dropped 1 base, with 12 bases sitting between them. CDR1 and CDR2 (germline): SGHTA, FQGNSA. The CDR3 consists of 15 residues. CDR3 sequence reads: CASSRGRGSNQPQHF. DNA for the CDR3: TGTGCCAGCAGCCGGGGGAGGGGGAGCAATCAGCCCCAGCATTTT.

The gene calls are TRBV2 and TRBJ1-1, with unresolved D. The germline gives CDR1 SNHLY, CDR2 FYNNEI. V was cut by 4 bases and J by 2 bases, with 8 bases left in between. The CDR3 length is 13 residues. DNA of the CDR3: TGTGCCAGCAGTGGATCCCAAAACACTGAAGCTTTCTTT. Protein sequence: CASSGSQNTEAFF. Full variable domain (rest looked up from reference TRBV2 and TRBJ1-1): EPEVTQTPSHQVTQMGQEVILRCVPISNHLYFYWYRQILGQKVEFLVSFYNNEISEKSEIFDDQFSVERPDGSNFTLKIRSTKLEDSAMYFCASSGSQNTEAFFGQGTRLTVV.

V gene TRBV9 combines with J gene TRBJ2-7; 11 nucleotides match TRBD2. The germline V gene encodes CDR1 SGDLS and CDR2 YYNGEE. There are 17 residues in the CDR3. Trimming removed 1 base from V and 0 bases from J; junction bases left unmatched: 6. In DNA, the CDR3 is TGTGCCAGCAGCGTACCGAGACTAGCGGGGAGCTCCTACGAGCAGTACTTC. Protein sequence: CASSVPRLAGSSYEQYF.

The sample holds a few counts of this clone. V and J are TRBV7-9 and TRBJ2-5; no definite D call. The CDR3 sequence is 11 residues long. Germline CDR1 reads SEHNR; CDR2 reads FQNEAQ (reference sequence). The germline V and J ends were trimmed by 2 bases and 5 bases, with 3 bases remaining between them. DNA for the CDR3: TGTGCCAGCAGCTTAAAGGAGACCCAGTACTTC. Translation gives CASSLKETQYF.

The CDR3 DNA sequence: TGTGCCAGCTCACCAGTAGTTCAAGAGACCCAGTACTTC. This sequence encodes CASSPVVQETQYF. The V and J genes are TRBV18 and TRBJ2-5, with D uncertain. The germline V gene has CDR1 KGHSH and CDR2 LQKENI. Trimming stripped 2 bases from V and 2 bases from J, with 6 bases between. This CDR3 spans 13 amino acids.

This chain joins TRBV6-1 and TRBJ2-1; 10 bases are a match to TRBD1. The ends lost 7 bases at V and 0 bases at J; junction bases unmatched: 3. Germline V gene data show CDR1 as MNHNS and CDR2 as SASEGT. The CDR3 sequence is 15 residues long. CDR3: CASIRTGGSYNEQFF. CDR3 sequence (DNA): TGTGCCAGCATCCGGACAGGGGGCTCCTACAATGAGCAGTTCTTC.

This chain's CDR3 is CASSLDSGSYEQYF. DNA of the CDR3: TGTGCCAGCAGTTTGGATAGCGGGAGCTACGAGCAGTACTTC. The chain is built from TRBV28 and TRBJ2-5; TRBD2 agrees at 9 bases. The J call may be mistaken, given a closer DNA end match to TRBJ2-7. Germline values: CDR1 MDHEN, CDR2 SYDVKM. The CDR3 covers 14 residues.

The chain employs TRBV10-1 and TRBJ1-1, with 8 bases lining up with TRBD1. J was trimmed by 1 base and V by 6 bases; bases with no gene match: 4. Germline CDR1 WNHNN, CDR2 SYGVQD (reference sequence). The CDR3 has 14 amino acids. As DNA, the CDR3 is TGCGCCAGCAGAGCCGGGACAGGGAACACTGAAGCTTTCTTT. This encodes CASRAGTGNTEAFF.

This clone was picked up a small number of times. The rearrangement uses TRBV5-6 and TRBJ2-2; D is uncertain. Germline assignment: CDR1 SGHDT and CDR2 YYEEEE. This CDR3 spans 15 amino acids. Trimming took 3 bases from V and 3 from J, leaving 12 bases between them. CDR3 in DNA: TGTGCCAGCAGCTCGCCCCACAAGGACACCGGGGAGCTGTTTTTT. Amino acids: CASSSPHKDTGELFF.

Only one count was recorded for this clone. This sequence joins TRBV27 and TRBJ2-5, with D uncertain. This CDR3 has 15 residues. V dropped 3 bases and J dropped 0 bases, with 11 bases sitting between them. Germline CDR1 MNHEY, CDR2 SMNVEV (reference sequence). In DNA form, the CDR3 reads TGTGCCAGCAGTTTTTTGACGGGCAACCAAGAGACCCAGTACTTC. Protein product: CASSFLTGNQETQYF.

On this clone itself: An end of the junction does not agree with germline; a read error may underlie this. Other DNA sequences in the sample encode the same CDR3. CDR3 sequence: CASSLERGDNSPLHF. The CDR3 DNA follows: TGTGCCAGCAGCTTGGAACGGGGGGATAATTCGCCCCTCCACTTT. The gene calls are TRBV5-8 and TRBJ1-6; tentatively, D is TRBD1 (5 bases). CDR1 is SGHTS, CDR2 YDEGEE, per germline. The CDR3 loop spans 15 amino acids.

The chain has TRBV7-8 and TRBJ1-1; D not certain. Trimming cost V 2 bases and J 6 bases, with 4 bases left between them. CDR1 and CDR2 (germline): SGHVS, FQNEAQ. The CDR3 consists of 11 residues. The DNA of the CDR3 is TGTGCCAGCAGCTTACGCGCTGAAGCTTTCTTT. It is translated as CASSLRAEAFF.

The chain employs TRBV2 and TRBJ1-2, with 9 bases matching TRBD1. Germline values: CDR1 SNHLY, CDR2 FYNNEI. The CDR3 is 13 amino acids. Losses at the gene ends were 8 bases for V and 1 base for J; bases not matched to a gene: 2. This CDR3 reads CASQDRGNYGYTF. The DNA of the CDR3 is TGTGCCAGCCAGGACAGGGGTAACTATGGCTACACCTTC.

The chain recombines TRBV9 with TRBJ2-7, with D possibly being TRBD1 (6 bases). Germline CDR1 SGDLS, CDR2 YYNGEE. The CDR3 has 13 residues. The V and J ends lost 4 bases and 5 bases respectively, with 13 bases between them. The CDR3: CASSLRQAHEQYF. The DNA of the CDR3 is TGTGCCAGCAGCTTACGACAGGCACACGAGCAGTACTTC.

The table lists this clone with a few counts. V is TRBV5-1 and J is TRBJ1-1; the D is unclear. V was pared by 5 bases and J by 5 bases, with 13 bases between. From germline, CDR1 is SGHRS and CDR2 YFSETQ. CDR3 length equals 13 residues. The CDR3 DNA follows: TGCGCCAGCAGTGGGCTCGATGGTACTGAAGCTTTCTTT. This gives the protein CASSGLDGTEAFF.

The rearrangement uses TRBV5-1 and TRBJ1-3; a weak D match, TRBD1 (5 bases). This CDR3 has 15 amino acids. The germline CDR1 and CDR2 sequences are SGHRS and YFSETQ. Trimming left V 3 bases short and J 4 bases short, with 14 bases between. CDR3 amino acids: CASSYIRVIGNTIYF. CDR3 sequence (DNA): TGCGCCAGCAGCTATATCAGGGTTATCGGAAACACCATATATTTT.

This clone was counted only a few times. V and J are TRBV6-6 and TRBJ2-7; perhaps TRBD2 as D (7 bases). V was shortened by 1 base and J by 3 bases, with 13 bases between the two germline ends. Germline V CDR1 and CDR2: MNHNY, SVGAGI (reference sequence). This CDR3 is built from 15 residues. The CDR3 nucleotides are TGTGCCAGCAGTTACTGGGCGGGGGCCCTCTACGAGCAGTACTTC. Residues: CASSYWAGALYEQYF.

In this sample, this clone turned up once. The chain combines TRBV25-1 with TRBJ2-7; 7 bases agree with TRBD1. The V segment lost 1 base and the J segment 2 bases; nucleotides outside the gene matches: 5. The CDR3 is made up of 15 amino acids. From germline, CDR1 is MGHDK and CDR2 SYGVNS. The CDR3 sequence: CASSEFKGATYEQYF. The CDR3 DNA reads TGTGCCAGCAGTGAATTTAAGGGGGCAACCTACGAGCAGTACTTC.

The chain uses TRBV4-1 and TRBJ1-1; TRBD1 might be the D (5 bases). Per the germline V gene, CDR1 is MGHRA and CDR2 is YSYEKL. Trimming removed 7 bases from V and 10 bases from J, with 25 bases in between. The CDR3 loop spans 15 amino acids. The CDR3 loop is CASTKSEGLPGIAFF. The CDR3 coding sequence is TGCGCCAGCACGAAGAGTGAGGGGCTCCCCGGGATAGCTTTCTTT.

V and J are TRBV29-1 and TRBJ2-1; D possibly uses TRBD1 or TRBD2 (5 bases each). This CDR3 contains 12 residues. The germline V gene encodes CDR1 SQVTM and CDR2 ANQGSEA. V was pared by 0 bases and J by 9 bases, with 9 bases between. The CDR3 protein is CSVEEWGSEQFF. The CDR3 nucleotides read TGCAGCGTTGAAGAATGGGGGAGTGAGCAGTTCTTC.

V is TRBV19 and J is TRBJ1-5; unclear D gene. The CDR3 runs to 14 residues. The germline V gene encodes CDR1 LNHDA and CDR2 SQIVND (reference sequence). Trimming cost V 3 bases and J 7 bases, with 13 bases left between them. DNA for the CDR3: TGTGCCAGTAGTATTGTCGAGCTCTGGCAGCCCCAGCATTTT. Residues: CASSIVELWQPQHF.

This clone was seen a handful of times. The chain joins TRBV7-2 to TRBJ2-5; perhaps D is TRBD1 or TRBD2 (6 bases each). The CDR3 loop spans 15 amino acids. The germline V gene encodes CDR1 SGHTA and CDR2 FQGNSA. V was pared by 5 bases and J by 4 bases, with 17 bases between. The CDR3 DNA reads TGTGCCAGCAGCCCTCAGGGGTCGGAGGGAGAGACCCAGTACTTC. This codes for CASSPQGSEGETQYF.

The CDR3 nucleotides are TGTGCCAGCAGCCGCACTAGCGGGGGGCAAGAGACCCAGTACTTC. Translated, it gives CASSRTSGGQETQYF. This chain joins TRBV4-2 and TRBJ2-5; 12 nucleotides line up with TRBD2. V lost 4 bases and J lost 2; bases outside the gene matches: 2. The germline V gene encodes CDR1 LGHNA and CDR2 YNFKEQ. There are 15 residues in the CDR3.

This chain's CDR3 is CASSTGTGFSNQPQHF. DNA of the CDR3: TGTGCCAGTAGTACCGGGACAGGGTTTAGCAATCAGCCCCAGCATTTT. This sequence joins TRBV19 and TRBJ1-5; the match to TRBD1 covers 9 bases. Germline V gives CDR1 LNHDA, CDR2 SQIVND (reference sequence). This CDR3 comprises 16 residues. Germline trimming cut 4 bases from V and 0 bases from J; bases unmatched to any gene: 4.

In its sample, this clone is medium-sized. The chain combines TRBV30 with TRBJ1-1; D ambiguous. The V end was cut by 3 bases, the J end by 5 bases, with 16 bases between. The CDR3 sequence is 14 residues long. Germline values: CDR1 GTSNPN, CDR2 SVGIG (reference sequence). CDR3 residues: CAWSLHSVWTEAFF. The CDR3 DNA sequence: TGTGCCTGGAGCCTACATTCCGTTTGGACTGAAGCTTTCTTT.